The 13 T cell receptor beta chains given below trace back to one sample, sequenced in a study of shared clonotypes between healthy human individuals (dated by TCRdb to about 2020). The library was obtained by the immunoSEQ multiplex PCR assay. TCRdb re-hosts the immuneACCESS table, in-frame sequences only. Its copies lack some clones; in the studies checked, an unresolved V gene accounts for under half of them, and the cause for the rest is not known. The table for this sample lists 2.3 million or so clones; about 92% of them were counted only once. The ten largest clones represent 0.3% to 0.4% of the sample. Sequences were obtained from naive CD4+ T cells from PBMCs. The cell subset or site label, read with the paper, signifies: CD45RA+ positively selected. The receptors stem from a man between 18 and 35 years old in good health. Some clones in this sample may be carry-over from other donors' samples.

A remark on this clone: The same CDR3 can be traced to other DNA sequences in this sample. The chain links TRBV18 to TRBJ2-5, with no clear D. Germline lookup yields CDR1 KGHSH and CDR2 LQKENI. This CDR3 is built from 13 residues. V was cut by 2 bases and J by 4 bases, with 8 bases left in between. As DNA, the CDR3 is TGTGCCAGCTCACCAGGTCTTCGAGAGACCCAGTACTTC. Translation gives CASSPGLRETQYF.

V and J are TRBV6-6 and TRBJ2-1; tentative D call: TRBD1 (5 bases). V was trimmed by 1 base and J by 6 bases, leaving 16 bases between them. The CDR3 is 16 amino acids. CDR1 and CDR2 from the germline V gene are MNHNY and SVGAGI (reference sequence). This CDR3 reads CASSYLFTQGTNEQFF. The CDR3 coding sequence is TGTGCCAGCAGTTACTTGTTCACTCAGGGAACCAATGAGCAGTTCTTC.

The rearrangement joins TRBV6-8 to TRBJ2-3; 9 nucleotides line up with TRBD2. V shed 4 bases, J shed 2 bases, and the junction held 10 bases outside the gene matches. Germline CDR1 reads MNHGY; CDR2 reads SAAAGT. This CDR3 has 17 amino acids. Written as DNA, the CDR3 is TGTGCCAGCAGTTGCCTCACTCGACTAGCGGACACAGATACGCAGTATTTT. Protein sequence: CASSCLTRLADTDTQYF.

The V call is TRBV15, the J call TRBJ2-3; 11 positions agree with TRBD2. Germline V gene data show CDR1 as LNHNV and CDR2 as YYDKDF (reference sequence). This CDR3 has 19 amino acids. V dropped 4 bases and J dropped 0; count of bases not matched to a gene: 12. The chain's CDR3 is CATSTPGIAGGTSTDTQYF. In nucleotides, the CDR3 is TGTGCCACCAGCACCCCGGGGATAGCGGGAGGGACTAGCACAGATACGCAGTATTTT.

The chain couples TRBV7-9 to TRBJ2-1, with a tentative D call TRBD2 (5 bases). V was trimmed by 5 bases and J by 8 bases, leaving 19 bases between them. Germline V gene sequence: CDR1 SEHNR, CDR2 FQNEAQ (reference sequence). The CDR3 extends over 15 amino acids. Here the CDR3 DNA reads TGTGCCAGCAGCCCCCGGGGTCTTGCCCCCTATGAGCAGTTCTTC. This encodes CASSPRGLAPYEQFF.

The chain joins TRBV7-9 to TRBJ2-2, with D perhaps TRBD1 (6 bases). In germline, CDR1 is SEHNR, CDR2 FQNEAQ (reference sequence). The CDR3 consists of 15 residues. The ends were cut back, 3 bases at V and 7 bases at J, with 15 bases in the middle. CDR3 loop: CASSLPAGVVGELFF. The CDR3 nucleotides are TGTGCCAGCAGCTTGCCGGCAGGGGTGGTCGGGGAGCTGTTTTTT.

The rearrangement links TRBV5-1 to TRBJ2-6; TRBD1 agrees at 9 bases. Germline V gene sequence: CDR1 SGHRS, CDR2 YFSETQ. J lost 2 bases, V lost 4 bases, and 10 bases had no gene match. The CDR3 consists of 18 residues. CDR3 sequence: CASSRGQGLSPGANVLTF. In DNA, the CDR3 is TGCGCCAGCAGCCGGGGACAGGGCCTTTCCCCTGGGGCCAACGTCCTGACTTTC.

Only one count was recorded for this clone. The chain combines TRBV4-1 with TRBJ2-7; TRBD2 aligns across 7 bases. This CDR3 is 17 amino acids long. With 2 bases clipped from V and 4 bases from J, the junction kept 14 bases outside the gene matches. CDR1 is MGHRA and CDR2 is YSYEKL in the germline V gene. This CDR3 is CASSQWGRGGRNYEQYF. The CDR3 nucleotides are TGCGCCAGCAGCCAATGGGGGAGGGGCGGGAGAAATTACGAGCAGTACTTC.

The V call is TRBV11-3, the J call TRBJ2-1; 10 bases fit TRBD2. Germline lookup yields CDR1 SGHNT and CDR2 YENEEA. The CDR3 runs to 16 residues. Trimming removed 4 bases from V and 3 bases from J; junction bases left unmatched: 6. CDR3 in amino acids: CASSSGTSASYNEQFF. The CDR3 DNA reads TGTGCCAGCAGCTCGGGGACTAGCGCGAGCTACAATGAGCAGTTCTTC.

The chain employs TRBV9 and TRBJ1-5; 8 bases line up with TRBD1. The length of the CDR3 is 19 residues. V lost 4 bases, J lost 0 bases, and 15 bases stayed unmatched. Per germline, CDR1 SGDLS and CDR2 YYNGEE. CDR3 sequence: CASSRGTGWGANSNQPQHF. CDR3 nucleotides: TGTGCCAGCAGCAGAGGGACAGGCTGGGGTGCTAATAGCAATCAGCCCCAGCATTTT.

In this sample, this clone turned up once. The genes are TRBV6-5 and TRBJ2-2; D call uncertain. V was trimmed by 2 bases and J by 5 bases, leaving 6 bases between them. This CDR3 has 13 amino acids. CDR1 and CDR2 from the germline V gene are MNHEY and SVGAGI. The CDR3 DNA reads TGTGCCAGCAGTTACGCTGATACCGGGGAGCTGTTTTTT. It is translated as CASSYADTGELFF.

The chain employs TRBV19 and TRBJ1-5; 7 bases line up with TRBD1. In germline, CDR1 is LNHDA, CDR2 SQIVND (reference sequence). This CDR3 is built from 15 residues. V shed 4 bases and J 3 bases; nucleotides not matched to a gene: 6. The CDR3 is CASSTDRIDNQPQHF. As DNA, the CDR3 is TGTGCCAGTAGTACGGACAGGATCGACAATCAGCCCCAGCATTTT.

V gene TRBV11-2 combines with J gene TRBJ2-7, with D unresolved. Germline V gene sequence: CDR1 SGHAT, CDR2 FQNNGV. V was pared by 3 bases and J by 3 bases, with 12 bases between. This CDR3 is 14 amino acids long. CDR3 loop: CASSLTGPLYEQYF. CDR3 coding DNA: TGTGCCAGCAGCTTGACGGGCCCCCTCTACGAGCAGTACTTC. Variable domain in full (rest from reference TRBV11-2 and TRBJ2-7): EAGVAQSPRYKIIEKRQSVAFWCNPISGHATLYWYQQILGQGPKLLIQFQNNGVVDDSQLPKDRFSAERLKGVDSTLKIQPAKLEDSAVYLCASSLTGPLYEQYFGPGTRLTVT.